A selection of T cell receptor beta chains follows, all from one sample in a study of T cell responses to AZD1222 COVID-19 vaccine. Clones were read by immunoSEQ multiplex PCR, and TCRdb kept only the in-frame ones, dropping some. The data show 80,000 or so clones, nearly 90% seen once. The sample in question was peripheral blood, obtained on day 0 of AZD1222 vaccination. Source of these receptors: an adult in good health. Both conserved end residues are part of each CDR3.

CASGSQTYEQYF TRBJ2-7 TRBV19
CASSLGGQVGEKLFF TRBJ1-4 TRBV5-4
CASSLGMGPGYNEQFF TRBJ2-1 TRBV11-3
CASSTDGQGFFNEQFF TRBJ2-1 TRBV11-3
CASSNPPGEINSPLHF TRBJ1-6 TRBV5-1
CASSQPAGSGEQYF TRBJ2-7 TRBV4-1
CASSLEGQGRNSPLHF TRBJ1-6 TRBV5-1
CASSGGTGSNQPQHF TRBJ1-5 TRBV3-1/TRBV3-2
CASSARVSNQPQHF TRBJ1-5 TRBV5-6
CSALPIKALFF TRBJ1-4 TRBV20-1
CASSYSSGGASYTF TRBJ1-2 TRBV6-2/TRBV6-3
CASSQGGSEMHNEQFF TRBJ2-1 TRBV4-2
CASSLDTPATSPLHF TRBJ1-6 TRBV7-9
CASSEARRVGGYTF TRBJ1-2 TRBV2
CASSHRGDTGELFF TRBJ2-2 TRBV6-2/TRBV6-3
CASSKRQGSGANVLTF TRBJ2-6 TRBV7-3
CASSSTLGLAGVPYNEQFF TRBJ2-1 TRBV11-3
CASSVDLNTEAFF TRBJ1-1 TRBV9
CASSFSIGSTEAFF TRBJ1-1 TRBV7-8
CASSPGGINTEAFF TRBJ1-1 TRBV7-8
CASSQGTAGNTIYF TRBJ1-3 TRBV4-3
CASSPPGASRGSGNTIYF TRBJ1-3 TRBV18
CASSYSTGNTGELFF TRBJ2-2 TRBV6-5
CSVEFWGDTEAFF TRBJ1-1 TRBV29-1
CASSPFVTGSGEKLFF TRBJ1-4 TRBV7-9
CASSLQGRGPPNTGELFF TRBJ2-2 TRBV5-1
CASSPGWGGYEQFF TRBJ2-1 TRBV11-3
CASSPPEQGMETQYF TRBJ2-5 TRBV18
CASRPPTGETQYF TRBJ2-5 TRBV7-2
CASSLDLDTQYF TRBJ2-3 TRBV5-1
CASSPAGVPNTGELFF TRBJ2-2 TRBV18
CASSPVGVGEDYEQYF TRBJ2-7 TRBV4-2
CASSEGQGRQPQHF TRBJ1-5 TRBV10-1
CASSQPGQGLHTQYF TRBJ2-3 TRBV3-1/TRBV3-2
CAWSRGGNTEAFF TRBJ1-1 TRBV30
CASSPRGMYTEAFF TRBJ1-1 TRBV18
CASSHSYEQYF TRBJ2-7 TRBV6-2/TRBV6-3
CASCRDRGHEQYF TRBJ2-7 TRBV6-5
CASLSRAETQYF TRBJ2-5 TRBV27
CASSEPGLVSETQYF TRBJ2-5 TRBV10-2